A selection of T cell receptor beta chains follows, all from one sample in a study of T cell changes during pregnancy in multiple sclerosis. Clones were sequenced by immunoSEQ multiplex PCR, and TCRdb holds only the in-frame ones, with some missing. The sample has tens of thousands of clones, around 90% seen once. Sequenced here: peripheral blood, sampled in the third trimester of pregnancy. The receptors originated from a female donor in good health, enrolled as a control in a pregnancy study. Both conserved end residues are part of each CDR3. Fields, in order: CDR3 length, J gene, D gene, V gene, clone size, CDR3 protein, CDR3 DNA. The D gene is left open where the match is weak. Expanded clones are given a class, and other clones once, few, many or no size at all.

len: 15
j_gene: TRBJ2-1
d_gene: TRBD2
v_gene: TRBV28
abundance: .
CDR3aa: CASSFASGRFNEQFF
CDR3nt: TGTGCCAGCAGTTTCGCTAGCGGGAGGTTCAATGAGCAGTTCTTC

len: 20
j_gene: TRBJ2-1
d_gene: TRBD2
v_gene: TRBV7-7
abundance: .
CDR3aa: CASSSLPGTSGSFSYNEQFF
CDR3nt: TGTGCTAGCAGCTCCCTGCCCGGGACTAGCGGGAGTTTCTCCTACAATGAGCAGTTCTTC

len: 14
j_gene: TRBJ1-4
d_gene: .
v_gene: TRBV28
abundance: .
CDR3aa: CASSSPGSTEKLFF
CDR3nt: TGTGCCAGCAGTTCCCCAGGGTCTACTGAAAAACTGTTTTTT

len: 15
j_gene: TRBJ1-4
d_gene: TRBD1
v_gene: TRBV4-1
abundance: .
CDR3aa: CASSRPQGAREKLFF
CDR3nt: TGCGCCAGCAGCCGACCACAGGGGGCGCGTGAAAAACTGTTTTTT

len: 12
j_gene: TRBJ2-3
d_gene: .
v_gene: TRBV30
abundance: .
CDR3aa: CAWWRGTDTQYF
CDR3nt: TGTGCCTGGTGGCGGGGCACAGATACGCAGTATTTT

len: 13
j_gene: TRBJ2-7
d_gene: .
v_gene: TRBV9
abundance: .
CDR3aa: CASSPLGVDEQYF
CDR3nt: TGTGCCAGCAGCCCGCTCGGGGTCGACGAGCAGTACTTC

len: 13
j_gene: TRBJ2-7
d_gene: .
v_gene: TRBV28
abundance: .
CDR3aa: CASSFTSPYEQYF
CDR3nt: TGTGCCAGCAGTTTTACTTCCCCCTACGAGCAGTACTTC

len: 16
j_gene: TRBJ1-1
d_gene: TRBD1
v_gene: TRBV9
abundance: few
CDR3aa: CASSPEGQGAKTEAFF
CDR3nt: TGTGCCAGCAGCCCGGAGGGACAGGGGGCGAAGACTGAAGCTTTCTTT

len: 15
j_gene: TRBJ2-1
d_gene: .
v_gene: TRBV7-6
abundance: .
CDR3aa: CASSPAPTGDNEQFF
CDR3nt: TGTGCCAGCAGCCCCGCCCCGACAGGAGACAATGAGCAGTTCTTC

len: 14
j_gene: TRBJ1-2
d_gene: .
v_gene: TRBV7-9
abundance: .
CDR3aa: CASSTSTRAKGYTF
CDR3nt: TGTGCCAGCAGCACTAGTACCCGGGCGAAAGGCTACACCTTC

len: 11
j_gene: TRBJ2-5
d_gene: .
v_gene: TRBV29-1
abundance: .
CDR3aa: CSVVRGETQYF
CDR3nt: TGCAGCGTTGTTAGGGGAGAGACCCAGTACTTC

len: 13
j_gene: TRBJ1-2
d_gene: .
v_gene: TRBV19
abundance: .
CDR3aa: CASRTGSNYGYTF
CDR3nt: TGTGCCAGTAGGACAGGATCTAACTATGGCTACACCTTC

len: 12
j_gene: TRBJ1-6
d_gene: .
v_gene: TRBV19
abundance: once
CDR3aa: CASAPGNSPLHF
CDR3nt: TGTGCCAGTGCCCCGGGGAATTCACCCCTCCACTTT

len: 15
j_gene: TRBJ2-1
d_gene: TRBD2
v_gene: TRBV30
abundance: .
CDR3aa: CAWSETSGIYNEQFF
CDR3nt: TGTGCCTGGAGTGAGACTAGCGGGATCTACAATGAGCAGTTCTTC

len: 18
j_gene: TRBJ2-3
d_gene: TRBD2
v_gene: TRBV7-8
abundance: .
CDR3aa: CASRPPRRNLAGPDTQYF
CDR3nt: TGTGCCAGCAGACCACCCCGTAGGAATCTAGCGGGCCCAGATACGCAGTATTTT

len: 11
j_gene: TRBJ1-1
d_gene: .
v_gene: TRBV20-1
abundance: few
CDR3aa: CSASLQLEAFF
CDR3nt: TGCAGTGCTAGTTTACAGCTTGAAGCTTTCTTT

len: 18
j_gene: TRBJ1-5
d_gene: TRBD1
v_gene: TRBV11-2
abundance: .
CDR3aa: CASSPWTGNSVSNQPQHF
CDR3nt: TGTGCCAGCAGCCCCTGGACAGGGAATAGCGTTAGCAATCAGCCCCAGCATTTT

len: 15
j_gene: TRBJ1-6
d_gene: TRBD1
v_gene: TRBV7-9
abundance: .
CDR3aa: CASSLGDSYNSPLHF
CDR3nt: TGTGCCAGCAGCTTAGGGGACAGTTATAATTCACCCCTCCACTTT

len: 14
j_gene: TRBJ1-1
d_gene: .
v_gene: TRBV11-2
abundance: .
CDR3aa: CASSHKVGGTEAFF
CDR3nt: TGTGCCAGCAGCCACAAAGTCGGGGGAACTGAAGCTTTCTTT

len: 14
j_gene: TRBJ2-1
d_gene: TRBD2
v_gene: TRBV9
abundance: .
CDR3aa: CASSPLAALNEQFF
CDR3nt: TGTGCCAGCAGCCCACTAGCGGCTCTGAATGAGCAGTTCTTC

len: 15
j_gene: TRBJ2-7
d_gene: TRBD1
v_gene: TRBV7-2
abundance: .
CDR3aa: CASSSRTGGSYEQYF
CDR3nt: TGTGCCAGCAGCTCGCGGACAGGAGGATCCTACGAGCAGTACTTC

len: 15
j_gene: TRBJ1-5
d_gene: .
v_gene: TRBV15
abundance: .
CDR3aa: CATSLGRTRNQPQHF
CDR3nt: TGTGCCACCAGCCTTGGAAGGACAAGGAATCAGCCCCAGCATTTT

len: 14
j_gene: TRBJ2-2
d_gene: .
v_gene: TRBV5-1
abundance: .
CDR3aa: CASSLEGDTGELFF
CDR3nt: TGCGCCAGCAGCTTGGAGGGGGACACCGGGGAGCTGTTTTTT

len: 15
j_gene: TRBJ2-7
d_gene: TRBD1
v_gene: TRBV18
abundance: .
CDR3aa: CASSPFRDSVYEQYF
CDR3nt: TGTGCCAGCTCACCTTTCCGGGACAGTGTTTACGAGCAGTACTTC

len: 13
j_gene: TRBJ2-3
d_gene: TRBD2
v_gene: TRBV30
abundance: .
CDR3aa: CAWALAGADTQYF
CDR3nt: TGTGCCTGGGCACTAGCGGGAGCGGATACGCAGTATTTT

len: 15
j_gene: TRBJ2-7
d_gene: TRBD2
v_gene: TRBV7-9
abundance: .
CDR3aa: CASSAVRAGDYEQYF
CDR3nt: TGTGCCAGCAGCGCCGTCAGGGCGGGGGACTACGAGCAGTACTTC

len: 14
j_gene: TRBJ1-2
d_gene: .
v_gene: TRBV5-1
abundance: .
CDR3aa: CASSLNRAGYGYTF
CDR3nt: TGCGCCAGCAGCTTGAACAGGGCCGGCTATGGCTACACCTTC

len: 13
j_gene: TRBJ1-1
d_gene: .
v_gene: TRBV2
abundance: .
CDR3aa: CASSVPGNTEAFF
CDR3nt: TGTGCCAGCAGTGTCCCCGGGAACACTGAAGCTTTCTTT

len: 17
j_gene: TRBJ1-1
d_gene: .
v_gene: TRBV9
abundance: .
CDR3aa: CASSSNRDNRQNTEAFF
CDR3nt: TGTGCCAGCAGCTCCAACCGGGATAACAGACAGAACACTGAAGCTTTCTTT

len: 14
j_gene: TRBJ2-7
d_gene: .
v_gene: TRBV2
abundance: .
CDR3aa: CASSLRGSPYEQYF
CDR3nt: TGTGCCAGCAGCTTAAGAGGGAGTCCCTACGAGCAGTACTTC

len: 15
j_gene: TRBJ2-7
d_gene: TRBD1
v_gene: TRBV5-6
abundance: .
CDR3aa: CASSSTGGASSEQYF
CDR3nt: TGTGCCAGCAGCTCCACAGGGGGCGCATCCTCCGAGCAGTACTTC

len: 16
j_gene: TRBJ2-2
d_gene: .
v_gene: TRBV14
abundance: .
CDR3aa: CASSPYSGFNTGELFF
CDR3nt: TGTGCCAGCAGCCCTTACTCAGGGTTTAACACCGGGGAGCTGTTTTTT

len: 15
j_gene: TRBJ2-2
d_gene: .
v_gene: TRBV7-9
abundance: .
CDR3aa: CASRPPSPGSGELFF
CDR3nt: TGTGCCAGCAGGCCCCCCTCGCCCGGGTCCGGGGAGCTGTTTTTT

len: 16
j_gene: TRBJ1-2
d_gene: .
v_gene: TRBV4-2
abundance: .
CDR3aa: CASSQATAGRNYGYTF
CDR3nt: TGTGCCAGCAGCCAAGCCACTGCAGGGCGTAACTATGGCTACACCTTC

len: 14
j_gene: TRBJ2-1
d_gene: TRBD2
v_gene: TRBV7-2
abundance: few
CDR3aa: CASSLELAGGEQFF
CDR3nt: TGTGCCAGCAGCTTAGAACTAGCGGGAGGTGAGCAGTTCTTC

len: 17
j_gene: TRBJ2-3
d_gene: TRBD2
v_gene: TRBV19
abundance: .
CDR3aa: CASTRLAGTRLGDTQYF
CDR3nt: TGTGCCAGTACCCGACTAGCGGGTACTCGTCTAGGAGATACGCAGTATTTT

len: 16
j_gene: TRBJ2-7
d_gene: TRBD1
v_gene: TRBV6-5
abundance: .
CDR3aa: CASSSSLSGTGVEQYF
CDR3nt: TGTGCCAGCAGTTCCAGTTTATCCGGGACAGGGGTCGAGCAGTACTTC

len: 16
j_gene: TRBJ1-3
d_gene: .
v_gene: TRBV5-4
abundance: .
CDR3aa: CASSLGAPLSGNTIYF
CDR3nt: TGTGCCAGCAGCTTGGGAGCCCCGCTCTCTGGAAACACCATATATTTT

len: 19
j_gene: TRBJ1-1
d_gene: TRBD1
v_gene: TRBV27
abundance: .
CDR3aa: CASSLRGPQGAKGNTEAFF
CDR3nt: TGTGCCAGCAGTTTACGAGGACCACAGGGGGCGAAAGGGAACACTGAAGCTTTCTTT

len: 16
j_gene: TRBJ2-1
d_gene: TRBD2
v_gene: TRBV4-3
abundance: .
CDR3aa: CASSQDRTSGAYEQFF
CDR3nt: TGCGCCAGCAGCCAAGATCGGACTAGCGGGGCCTATGAGCAGTTCTTC

len: 13
j_gene: TRBJ2-6
d_gene: .
v_gene: TRBV4-2
abundance: .
CDR3aa: CASRFAGANVLTF
CDR3nt: TGTGCCAGCAGATTCGCTGGGGCCAACGTCCTGACTTTC

len: 13
j_gene: TRBJ1-2
d_gene: TRBD1
v_gene: TRBV27
abundance: .
CDR3aa: CASSLSQGGGYTF
CDR3nt: TGTGCCAGCAGTTTATCCCAGGGGGGCGGCTACACCTTC

len: 13
j_gene: TRBJ1-2
d_gene: .
v_gene: TRBV10-3
abundance: .
CDR3aa: CASGGVTNYGYTF
CDR3nt: TGTGCCAGCGGGGGGGTAACAAACTATGGCTACACCTTC

len: 15
j_gene: TRBJ2-1
d_gene: .
v_gene: TRBV6-1
abundance: .
CDR3aa: CASSVPAGEYNEQFF
CDR3nt: TGTGCCAGCAGTGTCCCCGCGGGCGAGTACAATGAGCAGTTCTTC

len: 16
j_gene: TRBJ2-2
d_gene: TRBD2
v_gene: TRBV4-2
abundance: .
CDR3aa: CASRRLAGGTTGELFF
CDR3nt: TGTGCCAGCAGACGACTAGCGGGAGGCACCACCGGGGAGCTGTTTTTT

len: 11
j_gene: TRBJ1-1
d_gene: .
v_gene: TRBV30
abundance: .
CDR3aa: CAREENTEAFF
CDR3nt: TGTGCCCGAGAAGAGAACACTGAAGCTTTCTTT

len: 14
j_gene: TRBJ2-3
d_gene: TRBD2
v_gene: TRBV4-3
abundance: .
CDR3aa: CASSQSGGTDTQYF
CDR3nt: TGCGCCAGCAGCCAAAGCGGGGGAACAGATACGCAGTATTTT

len: 15
j_gene: TRBJ2-7
d_gene: TRBD2
v_gene: TRBV7-2
abundance: .
CDR3aa: CASSSRGTSDYEQYF
CDR3nt: TGTGCCAGCAGCTCCCGGGGGACTAGCGATTACGAGCAGTACTTC

len: 13
j_gene: TRBJ1-2
d_gene: .
v_gene: TRBV19
abundance: .
CDR3aa: CAGPGVGDYGYTF
CDR3nt: TGTGCCGGACCCGGGGTCGGGGACTATGGCTACACCTTC

len: 15
j_gene: TRBJ2-2
d_gene: .
v_gene: TRBV5-1
abundance: .
CDR3aa: CASRGASGNTGELFF
CDR3nt: TGCGCCAGCAGAGGGGCGTCTGGGAACACCGGGGAGCTGTTTTTT

len: 14
j_gene: TRBJ1-4
d_gene: .
v_gene: TRBV4-3
abundance: .
CDR3aa: CASSQDEWARKLFF
CDR3nt: TGCGCCAGCAGCCAAGATGAATGGGCCCGGAAACTGTTTTTT